The source of this T cell receptor beta chain is a study of OX40 agonist ivuxolimab in advanced cancers. Overall study: Patients received the agonistic anti-OX40 (CD134) antibody ivuxolimab. The study, taken as a whole, reports: Antigen specificity remained undetermined for the expanded peripheral T cells.

Per germline, CDR1 ENHRY and CDR2 SYGVKD. Between the trimmed V and J ends, which lost 2 bases and 3 bases, there was a span of 10 bases. The CDR3 has 14 amino acids. Anyone with autoimmune disease history or systemic immunosuppression was excluded. Sequencing used immunoSEQ multiplex PCR; TCRdb keeps in-frame clones, though not all of them. The sample lists over 55,000 clones; roughly nine tenths were seen once. Of note for this clone: The antigen remains undetermined.

The source is an adult with an advanced solid tumor such as melanoma, head and neck, liver or kidney cancer. The V call is TRBV10-3, the J call TRBJ1-1; tentative D call: TRBD1 (5 bases). The sequenced sample was CD4+ or CD8+ T cells sorted from blood, obtained in a trial of the OX40 agonist ivuxolimab. CDR3 amino acids: CAISEGQGDTEAFF. CDR3 DNA sequence: TGTGCCATCAGTGAGGGGCAGGGAGACACTGAAGCTTTCTTT.